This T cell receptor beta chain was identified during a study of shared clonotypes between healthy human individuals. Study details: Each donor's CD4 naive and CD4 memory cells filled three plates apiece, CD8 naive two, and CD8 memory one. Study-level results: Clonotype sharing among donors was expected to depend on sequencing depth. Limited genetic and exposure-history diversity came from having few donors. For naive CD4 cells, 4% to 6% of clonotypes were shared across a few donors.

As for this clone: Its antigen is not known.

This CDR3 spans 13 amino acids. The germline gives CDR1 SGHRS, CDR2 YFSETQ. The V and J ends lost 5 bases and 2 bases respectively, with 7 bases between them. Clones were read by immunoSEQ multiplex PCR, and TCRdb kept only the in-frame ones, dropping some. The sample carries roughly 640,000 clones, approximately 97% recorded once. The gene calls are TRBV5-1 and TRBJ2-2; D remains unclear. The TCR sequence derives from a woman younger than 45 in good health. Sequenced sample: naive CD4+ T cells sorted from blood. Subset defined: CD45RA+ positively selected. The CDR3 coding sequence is TGCGCCAGCAGTTATCCAAACACCGGGGAGCTGTTTTTT. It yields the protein CASSYPNTGELFF.